This T cell receptor beta chain was identified during a study of T-cell reconstitution after alpha-beta-depleted transplantation in children. A library of TCRbeta sequences, prepared with unique molecular identifiers, was generated. One entry per CDR3 protein results from TCRdb running MiXCR on the PCR reads. Of 640,000 or so distinct CDR3 sequences in the sample, around 16% are singletons; the top ten hold 1.1%. Germline V CDR1 and CDR2: MGHRA, YSYEKL. This CDR3 comprises 13 residues. Between the trimmed V and J ends, which lost 1 base and 8 bases, there was a span of 11 bases. The sample here was PBMCs from the stem cell graft donor, taken from the stem cell graft. The source is a human donor who donated a stem cell graft to a child with acute myeloid leukemia. This rearrangement joins TRBV4-1 to TRBJ1-2; D gene ambiguous. The CDR3 here is CASSQGGSGGYTF. The CDR3, as DNA: TGCGCCAGCAGCCAAGGGGGATCTGGCGGCTACACCTTC.